Given below is one T cell receptor (beta chain) in context. The sample is drawn from a study of blood T cell repertoires in COVID-19. Study-wide context: Sample material is recorded as cDNA or gDNA derived from T cells, B-cell-depleted T cells, or PBMCs.

The germline CDR1 and CDR2 sequences are MDHEN and SYDVKM. V was pared by 5 bases and J by 2 bases, with 11 bases of the junction left unmatched. This CDR3 has 18 amino acids. Assay used: immunoSEQ multiplex PCR; TCRdb lists only in-frame clones, some missing. Of around 250,000 clones in the sample, roughly 90% are singletons; the top ten hold about 3%. The TCR sequence derives from a woman in her 30s with active or convalescent COVID-19. Specimen: peripheral blood. J is TRBJ2-6 and V is TRBV28, with 8 bases aligning to TRBD1. The CDR3 DNA is TGTGCCAGCAGTGCATCGGGGCAGGGGGCGGCTGGGGCCAACGTCCTGACTTTC. The encoded protein is CASSASGQGAAGANVLTF.